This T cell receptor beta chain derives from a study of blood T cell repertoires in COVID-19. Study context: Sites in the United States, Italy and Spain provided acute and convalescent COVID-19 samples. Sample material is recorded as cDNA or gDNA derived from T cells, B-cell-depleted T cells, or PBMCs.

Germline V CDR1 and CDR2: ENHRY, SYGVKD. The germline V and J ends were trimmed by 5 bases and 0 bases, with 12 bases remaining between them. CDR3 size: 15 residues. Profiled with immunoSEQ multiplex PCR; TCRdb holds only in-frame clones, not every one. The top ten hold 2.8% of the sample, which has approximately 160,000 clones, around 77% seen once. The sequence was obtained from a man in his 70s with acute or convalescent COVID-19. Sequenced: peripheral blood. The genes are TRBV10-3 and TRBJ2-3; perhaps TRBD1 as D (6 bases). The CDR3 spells CAISQTGTSTDTQYF. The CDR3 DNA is TGTGCCATCAGTCAGACAGGTACTAGCACAGATACGCAGTATTTT.